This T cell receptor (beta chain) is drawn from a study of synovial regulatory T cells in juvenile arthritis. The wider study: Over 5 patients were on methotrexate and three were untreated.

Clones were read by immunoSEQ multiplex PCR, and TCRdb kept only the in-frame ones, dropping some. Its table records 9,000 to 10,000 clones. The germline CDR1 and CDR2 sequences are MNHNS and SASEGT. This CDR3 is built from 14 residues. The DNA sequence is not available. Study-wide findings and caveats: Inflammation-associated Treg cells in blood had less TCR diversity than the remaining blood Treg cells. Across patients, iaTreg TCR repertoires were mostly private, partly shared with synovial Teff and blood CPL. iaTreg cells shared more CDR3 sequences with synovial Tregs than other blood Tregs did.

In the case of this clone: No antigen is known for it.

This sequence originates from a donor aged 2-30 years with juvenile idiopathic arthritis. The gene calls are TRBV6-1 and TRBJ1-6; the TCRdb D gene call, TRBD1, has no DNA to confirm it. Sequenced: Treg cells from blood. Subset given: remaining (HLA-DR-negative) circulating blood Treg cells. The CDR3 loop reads CASRGQGSAPTLHF.